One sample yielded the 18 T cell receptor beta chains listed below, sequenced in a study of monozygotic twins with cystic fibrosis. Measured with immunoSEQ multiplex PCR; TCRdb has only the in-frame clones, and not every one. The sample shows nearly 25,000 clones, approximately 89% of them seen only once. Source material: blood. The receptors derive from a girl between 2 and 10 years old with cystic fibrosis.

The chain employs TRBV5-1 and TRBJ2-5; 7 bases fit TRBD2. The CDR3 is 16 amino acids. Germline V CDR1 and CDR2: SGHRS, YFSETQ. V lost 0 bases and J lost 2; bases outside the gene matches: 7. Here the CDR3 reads CASSLARLAKQETQYF. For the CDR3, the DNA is TGCGCCAGCAGCTTGGCTCGACTAGCTAAACAAGAGACCCAGTACTTC.

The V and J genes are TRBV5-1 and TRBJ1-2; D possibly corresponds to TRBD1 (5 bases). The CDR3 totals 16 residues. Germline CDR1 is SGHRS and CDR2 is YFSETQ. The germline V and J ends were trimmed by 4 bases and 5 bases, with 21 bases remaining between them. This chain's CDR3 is CASSATGTTAIYGYTF. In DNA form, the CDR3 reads TGCGCCAGCAGCGCCACCGGGACGACGGCTATTTATGGCTACACCTTC.

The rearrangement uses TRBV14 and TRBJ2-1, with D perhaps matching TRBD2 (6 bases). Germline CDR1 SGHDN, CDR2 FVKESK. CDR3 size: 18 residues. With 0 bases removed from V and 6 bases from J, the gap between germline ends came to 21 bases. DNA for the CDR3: TGTGCCAGCAGCCAAGAAGTCATCCGGGGACTGGAAGTCAATGAGCAGTTCTTC. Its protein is CASSQEVIRGLEVNEQFF.

CDR3 amino acids: CASSLPGSAEQYF. The CDR3 DNA sequence: TGTGCCAGCAGCTTACCAGGGTCCGCCGAGCAGTACTTC. The chain recombines TRBV7-7 with TRBJ2-7, with D possibly being TRBD1 (5 bases). Germline values: CDR1 SSHAT, CDR2 FNYEAQ (reference sequence). The CDR3 has 13 amino acids. The ends were cut back, 2 bases at V and 6 bases at J, with 11 bases in the middle.

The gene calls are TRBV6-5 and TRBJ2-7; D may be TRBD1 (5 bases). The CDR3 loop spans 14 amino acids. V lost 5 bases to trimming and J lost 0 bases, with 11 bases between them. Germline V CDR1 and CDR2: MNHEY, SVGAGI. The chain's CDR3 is CASSTTESSYEQYF. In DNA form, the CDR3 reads TGTGCCAGCAGTACGACAGAGAGCTCCTACGAGCAGTACTTC.

CDR3 sequence (DNA): TGCAGTGCTACACCGGTCCATGGCTACACCTTC. This codes for CSATPVHGYTF. This chain uses TRBV20-1 with TRBJ1-2; D unclear. The germline V gene encodes CDR1 DFQATT and CDR2 SNEGSKA (reference sequence). This CDR3 spans 11 amino acids. V lost 4 bases, J lost 6 bases, and 9 bases lay in between.

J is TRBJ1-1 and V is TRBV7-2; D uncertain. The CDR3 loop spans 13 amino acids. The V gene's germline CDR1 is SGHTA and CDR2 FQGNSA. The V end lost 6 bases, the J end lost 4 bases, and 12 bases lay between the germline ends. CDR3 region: CASSTTPGTEAFF. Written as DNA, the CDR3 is TGTGCCAGCAGTACTACTCCGGGCACTGAAGCTTTCTTT.

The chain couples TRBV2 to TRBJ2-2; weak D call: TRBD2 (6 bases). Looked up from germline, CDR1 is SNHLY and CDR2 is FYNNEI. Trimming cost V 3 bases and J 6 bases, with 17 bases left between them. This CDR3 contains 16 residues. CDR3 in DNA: TGTGCCAGCAGTGAGTGGGCACCTGGAGGGGCCGGGGAGCTGTTTTTT. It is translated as CASSEWAPGGAGELFF. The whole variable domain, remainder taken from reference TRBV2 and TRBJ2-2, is EPEVTQTPSHQVTQMGQEVILRCVPISNHLYFYWYRQILGQKVEFLVSFYNNEISEKSEIFDDQFSVERPDGSNFTLKIRSTKLEDSAMYFCASSEWAPGGAGELFFGEGSRLTVL.

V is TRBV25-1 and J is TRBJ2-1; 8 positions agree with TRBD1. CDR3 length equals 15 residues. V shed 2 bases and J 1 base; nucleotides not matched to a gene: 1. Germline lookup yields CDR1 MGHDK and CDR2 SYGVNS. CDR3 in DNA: TGTGCCAGCAGTGAACGACAGGGGTCCTACAATGAGCAGTTCTTC. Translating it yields CASSERQGSYNEQFF.

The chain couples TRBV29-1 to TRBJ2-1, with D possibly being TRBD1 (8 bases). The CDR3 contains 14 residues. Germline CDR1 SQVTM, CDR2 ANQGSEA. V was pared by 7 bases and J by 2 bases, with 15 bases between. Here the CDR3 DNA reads TGCAGCGCCTACAGGGGGGGCCCCTACAATGAGCAGTTCTTC. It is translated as CSAYRGGPYNEQFF.

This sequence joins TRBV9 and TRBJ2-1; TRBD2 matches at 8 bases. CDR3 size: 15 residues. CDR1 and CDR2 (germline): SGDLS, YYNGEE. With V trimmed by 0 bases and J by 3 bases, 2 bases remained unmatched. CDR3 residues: CASSVGAGGYNEQFF. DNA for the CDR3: TGTGCCAGCAGCGTAGGTGCGGGGGGCTACAATGAGCAGTTCTTC.

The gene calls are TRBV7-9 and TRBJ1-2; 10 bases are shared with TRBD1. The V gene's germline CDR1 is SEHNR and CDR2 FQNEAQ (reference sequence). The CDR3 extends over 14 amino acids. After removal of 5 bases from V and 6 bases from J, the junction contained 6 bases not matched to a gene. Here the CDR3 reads CASSTRQGADGYTF. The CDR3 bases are TGTGCCAGCAGCACCAGACAGGGGGCTGATGGCTACACCTTC.

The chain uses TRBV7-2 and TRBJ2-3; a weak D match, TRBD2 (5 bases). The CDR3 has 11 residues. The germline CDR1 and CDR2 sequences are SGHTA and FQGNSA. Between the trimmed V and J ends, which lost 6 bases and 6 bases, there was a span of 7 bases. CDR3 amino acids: CASRRRDTQYF. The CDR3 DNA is TGTGCCAGCAGGAGGAGGGATACGCAGTATTTT. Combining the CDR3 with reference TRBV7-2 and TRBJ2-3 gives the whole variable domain GAGVSQSPSNKVTEKGKDVELRCDPISGHTALYWYRQSLGQGLEFLIYFQGNSAPDKSGLPSDRFSAERTGGSVSTLTIQRTQQEDSAVYLCASRRRDTQYFGPGTRLTVL.

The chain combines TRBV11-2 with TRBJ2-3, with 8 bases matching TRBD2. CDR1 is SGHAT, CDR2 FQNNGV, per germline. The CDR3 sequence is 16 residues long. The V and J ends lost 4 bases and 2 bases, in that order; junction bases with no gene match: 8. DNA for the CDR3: TGTGCCAGCAGCTCGAATAGCGGGGCAACCACAGATACGCAGTATTTT. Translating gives CASSSNSGATTDTQYF.

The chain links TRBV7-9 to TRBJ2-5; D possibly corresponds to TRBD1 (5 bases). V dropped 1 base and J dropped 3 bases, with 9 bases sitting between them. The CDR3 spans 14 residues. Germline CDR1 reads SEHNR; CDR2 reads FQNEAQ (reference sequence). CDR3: CASSLGAGKETQYF. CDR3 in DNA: TGTGCCAGCAGCTTAGGGGCAGGGAAAGAGACCCAGTACTTC. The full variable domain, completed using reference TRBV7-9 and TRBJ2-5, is DTGVSQNPRHKITKRGQNVTFRCDPISEHNRLYWYRQTLGQGPEFLTYFQNEAQLEKSRLLSDRFSAERPKGSFSTLEIQRTEQGDSAMYLCASSLGAGKETQYFGPGTRLLVL.

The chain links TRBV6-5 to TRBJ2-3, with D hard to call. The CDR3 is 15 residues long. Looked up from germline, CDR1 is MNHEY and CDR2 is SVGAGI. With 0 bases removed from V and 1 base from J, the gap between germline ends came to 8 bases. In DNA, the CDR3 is TGTGCCAGCAGTTACTCGTTGTCTGGCACAGATACGCAGTATTTT. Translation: CASSYSLSGTDTQYF.

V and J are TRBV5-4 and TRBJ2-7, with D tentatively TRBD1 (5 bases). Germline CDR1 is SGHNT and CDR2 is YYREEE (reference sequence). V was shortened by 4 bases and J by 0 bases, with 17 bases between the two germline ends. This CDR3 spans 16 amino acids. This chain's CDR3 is CASSPEQVRSSYEQYF. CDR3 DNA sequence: TGTGCCAGCAGCCCGGAACAGGTCAGGAGCTCCTACGAGCAGTACTTC.

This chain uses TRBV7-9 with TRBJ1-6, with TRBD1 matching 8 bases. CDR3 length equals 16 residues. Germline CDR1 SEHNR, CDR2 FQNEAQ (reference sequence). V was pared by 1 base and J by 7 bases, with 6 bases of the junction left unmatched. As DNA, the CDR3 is TGTGCCAGCAGCTTAGGAGGACAGGGAGTAAATTCACCCCTCCACTTT. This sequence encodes CASSLGGQGVNSPLHF.